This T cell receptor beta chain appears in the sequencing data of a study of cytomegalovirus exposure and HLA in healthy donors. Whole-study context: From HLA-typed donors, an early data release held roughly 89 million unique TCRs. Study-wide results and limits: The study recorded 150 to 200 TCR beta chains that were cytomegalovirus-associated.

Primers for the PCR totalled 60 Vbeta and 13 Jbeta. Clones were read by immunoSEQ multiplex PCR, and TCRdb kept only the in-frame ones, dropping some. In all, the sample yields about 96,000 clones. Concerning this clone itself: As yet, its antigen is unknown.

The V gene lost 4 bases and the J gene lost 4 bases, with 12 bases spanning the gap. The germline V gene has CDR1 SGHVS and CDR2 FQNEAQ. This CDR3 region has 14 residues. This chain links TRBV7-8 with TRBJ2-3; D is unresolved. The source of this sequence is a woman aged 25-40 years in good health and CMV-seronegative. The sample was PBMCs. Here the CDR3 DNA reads TGTGCCAGCAGCTCACCCTCTATAGCAGATACGCAGTATTTT. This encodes CASSSPSIADTQYF.